Each of the 2 T cell receptor beta chains below was sequenced from the same sample in a study of cytomegalovirus exposure and HLA in healthy donors. The PCR used 60 Vbeta and 13 Jbeta primers. Profiling relied on immunoSEQ multiplex PCR, and the TCRdb table lists in-frame clones only, not all of them. This table has tens of thousands of clones, around 72% appearing once. The material sequenced was PBMCs. Source of these receptors: a woman aged 35 to 49 in good health and CMV-seropositive.

The gene calls are TRBV7-8 and TRBJ2-7; no clear D. Germline CDR1 and CDR2: SGHVS and FQNEAQ. The V end lost 6 bases, the J end lost 3 bases, and 15 bases lay between the germline ends. The CDR3 is 14 residues long. The DNA of the CDR3 is TGTGCCAGCAGAGAGAGCCGAGACAACTACGAGCAGTACTTC. This codes for CASRESRDNYEQYF.

The chain links TRBV27 to TRBJ2-7, with D unresolved. The CDR3 runs to 13 residues. Germline V gene data show CDR1 as MNHEY and CDR2 as SMNVEV (reference sequence). Trimming took off 0 bases at V and 5 bases at J, with 8 bases between the two ends. The CDR3, as DNA: TGTGCCAGCAGTTTATCGCGTATCAACGAGCAGTACTTC. Its protein is CASSLSRINEQYF.